This T cell receptor beta chain emerged from a study of glioma-infiltrating T cells after dendritic cell vaccination. The PCR used 60 V beta and 13 J beta primers. Measured with immunoSEQ multiplex PCR; TCRdb has only the in-frame clones, and not every one. In the table there are about 50,000 clones, around 91% of which are singletons. Time point here: after dendritic cell vaccination, including at tumor progression/relapse. No glioblastoma patient carried an isocitrate dehydrogenase mutation. Study results and limitations: Survival was not directly related to TCR clonality in these patients.

CDR3 length equals 16 residues. V was pared by 4 bases and J by 3 bases, with 11 bases of the junction left unmatched. The V gene's germline CDR1 is MGHRA and CDR2 YSYEKL. In the case of this clone: Its specificity is not known.

This chain uses TRBV4-1 with TRBJ1-1; TRBD1 agrees at 7 bases. The sample here was blood, taken after dendritic cell vaccination. The TCR comes from a human donor with glioblastoma. Here the CDR3 reads CASSRTFRDSHTEAFF. The CDR3 region has the DNA TGCGCCAGCAGCCGAACATTCCGGGACAGTCACACTGAAGCTTTCTTT.